This T cell receptor beta chain was recovered during a study of T cell responses to AZD1222 COVID-19 vaccine. Overall study findings and caveats: Researchers took repertoire samples only after the peak T cell response had come. Clonal diversity was possibly underestimated, and the donors were mostly white British, with more females. The study found Spike-specific TCR breadth and depth rose after two AZD1222 doses. Among AZD1222 vaccinees, only 5 to 7 were seropositive at baseline.

Repertoires were generated with immunoSEQ multiplex PCR, while TCRdb's copy carries only in-frame clones and drops some. This table holds 110,000 or so clones, approximately 85% found once. On this clone: Antigen unknown.

Germline V gene sequence: CDR1 MDHEN, CDR2 SYDVKM. Losses at the gene ends were 5 bases for V and 0 bases for J; bases not matched to a gene: 9. This CDR3 contains 16 residues. The TCR sequence derives from an adult in good health. The material was peripheral blood, obtained on day 0 of MenACWY control vaccination. The chain has TRBV28 and TRBJ2-5, with 7 bases identical to TRBD1. DNA of the CDR3: TGTGCCAGCAGTGTCCCGGGACAGAGGAACCAAGAGACCCAGTACTTC. Its translation: CASSVPGQRNQETQYF.